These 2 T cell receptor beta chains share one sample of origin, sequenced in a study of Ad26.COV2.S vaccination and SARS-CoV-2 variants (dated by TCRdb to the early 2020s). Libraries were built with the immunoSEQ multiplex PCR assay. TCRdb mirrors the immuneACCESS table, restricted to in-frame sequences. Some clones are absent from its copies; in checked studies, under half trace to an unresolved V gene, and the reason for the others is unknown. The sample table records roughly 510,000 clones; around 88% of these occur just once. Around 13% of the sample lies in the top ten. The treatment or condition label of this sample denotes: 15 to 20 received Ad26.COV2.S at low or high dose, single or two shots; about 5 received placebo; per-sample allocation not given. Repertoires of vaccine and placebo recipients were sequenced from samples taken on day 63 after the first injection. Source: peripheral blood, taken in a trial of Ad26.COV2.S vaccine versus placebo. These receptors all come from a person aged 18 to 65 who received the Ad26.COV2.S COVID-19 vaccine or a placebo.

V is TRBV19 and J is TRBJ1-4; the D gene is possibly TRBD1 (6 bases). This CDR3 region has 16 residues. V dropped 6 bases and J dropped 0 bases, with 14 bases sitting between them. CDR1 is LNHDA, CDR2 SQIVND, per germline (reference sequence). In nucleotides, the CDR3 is TGTGCCAGTAGAGCGGCCCAGGGGACAACTAATGAAAAACTGTTTTTT. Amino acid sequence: CASRAAQGTTNEKLFF.

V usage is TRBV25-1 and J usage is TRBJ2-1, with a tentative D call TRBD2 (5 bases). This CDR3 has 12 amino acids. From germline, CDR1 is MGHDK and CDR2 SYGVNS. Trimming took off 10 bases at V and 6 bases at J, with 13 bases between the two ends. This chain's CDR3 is CATQTRFNEQFF. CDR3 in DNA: TGTGCCACTCAAACTAGATTCAATGAGCAGTTCTTC.